The present T cell receptor (beta chain) was sequenced within a study of CD8 T cells in ankylosing spondylitis. General study points: Reported data indicate significant enrichment of disease-linked clones within matched ankylosing spondylitis synovial fluid.

Each CDR3 protein is one row after TCRdb ran MiXCR on the 5' RACE reads. The sample lists roughly 180,000 distinct CDR3 sequences; around 13% were seen once. Many counts were recorded for this clonotype. The antigen is unknown. This sequence was found in a female donor with ankylosing spondylitis or in good health (not recorded which). Source material: blood, either unsorted or a sorted T cell fraction (not recorded which).

Written as DNA, the CDR3 is TGCAGTGCTAGTGCGGGAGTAGGCTACGAGCAGTACTTC. The encoded protein is CSASAGVGYEQYF. The chain employs TRBV20-1 and TRBJ2-7; 7 nucleotides align to TRBD2. Germline-derived CDR1 and CDR2 are DFQATT and SNEGSKA (reference sequence). The CDR3 contains 13 residues. The ends lost 3 bases at V and 3 bases at J; junction bases unmatched: 5.